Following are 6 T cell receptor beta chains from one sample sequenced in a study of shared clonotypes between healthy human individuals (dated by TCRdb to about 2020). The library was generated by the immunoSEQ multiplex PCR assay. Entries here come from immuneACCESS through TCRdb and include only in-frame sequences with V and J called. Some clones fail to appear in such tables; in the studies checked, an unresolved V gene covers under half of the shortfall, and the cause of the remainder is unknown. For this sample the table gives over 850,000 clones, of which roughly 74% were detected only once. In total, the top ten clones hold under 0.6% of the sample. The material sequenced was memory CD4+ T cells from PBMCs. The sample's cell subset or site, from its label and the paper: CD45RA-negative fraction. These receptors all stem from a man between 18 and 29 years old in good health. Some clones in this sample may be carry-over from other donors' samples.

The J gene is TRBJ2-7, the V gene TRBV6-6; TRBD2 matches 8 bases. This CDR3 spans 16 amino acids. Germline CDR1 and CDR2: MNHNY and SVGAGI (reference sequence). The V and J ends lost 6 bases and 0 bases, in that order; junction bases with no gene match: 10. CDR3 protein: CASSIGALAASYEQYF. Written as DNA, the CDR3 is TGTGCCAGCAGCATAGGGGCACTAGCGGCCTCCTACGAGCAGTACTTC.

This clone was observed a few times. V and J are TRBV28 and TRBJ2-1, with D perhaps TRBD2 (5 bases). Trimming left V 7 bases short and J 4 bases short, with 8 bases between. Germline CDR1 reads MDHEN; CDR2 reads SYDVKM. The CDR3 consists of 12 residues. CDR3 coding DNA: TGTGCCAGCACCGCGGGTTACAATGAGCAGTTCTTC. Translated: CASTAGYNEQFF.

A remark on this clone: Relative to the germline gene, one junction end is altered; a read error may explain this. Here the CDR3 DNA reads TGTGCCAGCAGCTCCCTTACCTATAATGAGCAGTTCTTC. Its protein product is CASSSLTYNEQFF. V is TRBV7-2 and J is TRBJ2-1; no clear D. CDR1 and CDR2 (germline): SGHTA, FQGNSA. The CDR3 has 13 amino acids.

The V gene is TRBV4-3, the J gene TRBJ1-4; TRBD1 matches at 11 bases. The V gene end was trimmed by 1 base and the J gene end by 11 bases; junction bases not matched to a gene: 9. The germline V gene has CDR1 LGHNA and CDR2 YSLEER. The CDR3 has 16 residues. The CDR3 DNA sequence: TGCGCCAGCAGCCAAGTGTCGGGACAGGGGGGAAGGAAACTGTTTTTT. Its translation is CASSQVSGQGGRKLFF.

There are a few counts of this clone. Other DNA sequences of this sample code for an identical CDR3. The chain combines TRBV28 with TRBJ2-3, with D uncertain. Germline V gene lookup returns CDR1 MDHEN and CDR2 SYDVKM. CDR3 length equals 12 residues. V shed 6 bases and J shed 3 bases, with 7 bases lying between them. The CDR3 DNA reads TGTGCCAGCAGCCTAACAACAGATACGCAGTATTTT. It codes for CASSLTTDTQYF.

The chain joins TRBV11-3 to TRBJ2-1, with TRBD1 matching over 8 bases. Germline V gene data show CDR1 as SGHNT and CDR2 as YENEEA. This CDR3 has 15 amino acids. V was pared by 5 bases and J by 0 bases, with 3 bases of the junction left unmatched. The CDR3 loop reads CASSKGQGSYNEQFF. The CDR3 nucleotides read TGTGCCAGCAGCAAAGGACAGGGCTCCTACAATGAGCAGTTCTTC. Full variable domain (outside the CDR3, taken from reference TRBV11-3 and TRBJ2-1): EAGVVQSPRYKIIEKKQPVAFWCNPISGHNTLYWYLQNLGQGPELLIRYENEEAVDDSQLPKDRFSAERLKGVDSTLKIQPAELGDSAVYLCASSKGQGSYNEQFFGPGTRLTVL.